This TCR beta chain is from a study of T cell responses to AZD1222 COVID-19 vaccine. General study findings and limits: The donor cohort was predominantly white British with a female majority, and clonal diversity may have been underestimated. Reports indicate that nearly half of spike-specific TCRs are directed at unmutated variant regions. Researchers took repertoire samples only after the peak T cell response had come. The number of AZD1222 recipients seropositive at baseline was only 5 to 7.

As concerns this clone: Its cognate antigen is unknown.

Measured with immunoSEQ multiplex PCR; TCRdb has only the in-frame clones, and not every one. Of over 150,000 clones in the sample, roughly 88% were seen once. The CDR3 loop spans 15 amino acids. Germline V gene data show CDR1 as LNHDA and CDR2 as SQIVND (reference sequence). Trimming took off 1 base at V and 3 bases at J, with 13 bases between the two ends. The chain links TRBV19 to TRBJ2-7; D call uncertain. This sequence was found in an adult who received the AZD1222 COVID-19 vaccine. The sample consisted of peripheral blood, taken 28 days after the second AZD1222 dose. The CDR3 loop is CASSIVIGLGYEQYF. CDR3 nucleotides: TGTGCCAGTAGTATAGTTATCGGTTTAGGCTACGAGCAGTACTTC.